This TCR beta chain appears in the sequencing data of a study of blood T cell repertoires in COVID-19. Study-wide context: COVID-19 samples collected from the United States, Italy and Spain covered acute and convalescent phases. Sample material is recorded as cDNA or gDNA derived from T cells, B-cell-depleted T cells, or PBMCs.

J gave up 5 bases and V 2 bases, and 6 bases lay outside the gene matches. The germline V gene encodes CDR1 SGHVS and CDR2 FNYEAQ. The CDR3 runs to 16 residues. In the original analysis: Scientists estimated how many nucleated cells there were by amplifying reference gene primers. Using immunoSEQ multiplex PCR, the repertoire was profiled, and TCRdb retains in-frame clones only, with some absent. Clone size and the V and J calls come from that table; the DNA yielded D and trimming. Of some 150,000 clones listed, roughly 80% are singletons. The sequenced material came from peripheral blood. The source of this sequence is a man aged 55-75 years with acute or convalescent COVID-19. The V call is TRBV7-6, the J call TRBJ2-1, with 10 bases matching TRBD1. CDR3 residues: CASSLRRQGAHNEQFF. The CDR3 DNA is TGTGCCAGCAGCTTACGGCGACAGGGGGCTCACAATGAGCAGTTCTTC.